One sample yielded the 25 T cell receptor beta chains listed below, sequenced in a study of beta chain features in type 1 diabetes (dated by TCRdb to the late 2010s). Library construction relied on the immunoSEQ multiplex PCR assay. The entire amount of isolated RNA was reverse transcribed using the High Capacity cDNA Reverse Transcription Kit, so the sequenced TCRB transcripts were expressed ones. This immuneACCESS table, as held by TCRdb, lists in-frame sequences with V and J called but not all clones. Of the missing ones, under half trace to an unresolved V gene in checked studies; the others have no known cause. Counted in this sample were about 140,000 clones; 9% to 10% of them appeared once. Almost 0.65% of the sample is held by the ten biggest clonotypes. The sample taken for sequencing was central memory CD4+ T cells from blood. The source is a woman between 40 and 50 years old in good health.

This clone has just a few counts. The chain joins TRBV5-6 to TRBJ1-4; D is unclear. The CDR3 covers 13 residues. V was trimmed by 1 base and J by 8 bases, leaving 9 bases between them. Germline assignment: CDR1 SGHDT and CDR2 YYEEEE. The CDR3 coding sequence is TGTGCCAGCAGCTTGACAGACCGGGAAAAACTGTTTTTT. Translation gives CASSLTDREKLFF.

The V and J genes are TRBV21-1 and TRBJ1-5. TRBV21-1 has pseudogene status. The CDR3 loop spans 14 amino acids. The CDR3 nucleotides are TGTGCCAGCAGCAGGGGGGGGGCCCATCAGCCCCAGCATTTT. It yields the protein CASSRGGAHQPQHF.

With regard to this clone: Because the CDR3's place on the DNA is in doubt, the DNA is left out and the CDR3 is given as listed by TCRdb. The rearrangement links TRBV6-5 to TRBJ1-1; TRBD1, the D gene given by the table, was not confirmed from the DNA. Ends included, the CDR3 has 15 residues. CDR1 is MNHEY and CDR2 is SVGAGI in the germline V gene. This chain's CDR3 is CASSSSKGKNTEAFF.

This clone has more than one count but fewer than ten. The CDR3 here is CASSSGQGPNTEAFF. As DNA, the CDR3 is TGTGCCAGCAGTTCGGGACAGGGACCGAACACTGAAGCTTTCTTT. The J gene is TRBJ1-1, the V gene TRBV27, with 9 nucleotides matching TRBD1. The ends lost 4 bases at V and 1 base at J; junction bases unmatched: 4. This CDR3 has 15 amino acids. In germline, CDR1 is MNHEY, CDR2 SMNVEV (reference sequence).

This clone occurred once. The chain couples TRBV7-2 to TRBJ2-1, with 9 bases identical to TRBD1. The CDR3 covers 19 residues. The V segment lost 3 bases and the J segment 2 bases; nucleotides outside the gene matches: 14. Germline V gives CDR1 SGHTA, CDR2 FQGNSA. CDR3 in DNA: TGTGCCAGCAGCTTGAGTTCCGGACAGGGGTTAGGAGCCTACAATGAGCAGTTCTTC. It encodes CASSLSSGQGLGAYNEQFF.

This chain connects TRBV5-8 to TRBJ2-2; D not certain. V gave up 4 bases and J gave up 1 base, with 14 bases separating them. The germline V gene encodes CDR1 SGHTS and CDR2 YDEGEE. This CDR3 has 16 residues. CDR3 in amino acids: CASSQGLQMNTGELFF. The CDR3 DNA follows: TGTGCCAGCAGCCAAGGTTTACAGATGAACACCGGGGAGCTGTTTTTT.

The chain recombines TRBV12-2 with TRBJ2-1; TRBD1 is the table's D call, not checked against the DNA. TRBV12-2 is a known pseudogene. The CDR3 is 17 residues long. This CDR3 is CASRRTWGYLIYNEQFF. As DNA, the CDR3 is TGTGCAAGTCGACGGACCTGGGGCTATCTTATCTACAATGAGCAGTTCTTC.

The genes are TRBV7-2 and TRBJ2-7; D might be TRBD1 (5 bases). CDR1 and CDR2 from the germline V gene are SGHTA and FQGNSA. The CDR3 consists of 15 residues. V lost 5 bases and J lost 0, with 14 bases in between. The CDR3: CASSPKGRGSYEQYF. The CDR3 DNA sequence: TGTGCCAGCAGCCCGAAGGGGCGAGGCTCCTACGAGCAGTACTTC.

This clone showed up just a few times. The chain joins TRBV5-1 to TRBJ1-2; D call uncertain. Germline V lookup: CDR1 SGHRS, CDR2 YFSETQ. V lost 0 bases and J 4 bases, leaving 13 bases between the germline ends. This CDR3 has 15 residues. CDR3 amino acids: CASSLDAGSFYGYTF. The CDR3 nucleotides are TGCGCCAGCAGCTTGGATGCAGGAAGTTTCTATGGCTACACCTTC.

The chain carries TRBV27 and TRBJ1-3; D remains ambiguous. The CDR3 length is 15 residues. The V gene's germline CDR1 is MNHEY and CDR2 SMNVEV (reference sequence). With 8 bases removed from V and 0 bases from J, the gap between germline ends came to 14 bases. The CDR3 region is CASGSGGDSGNTIYF. The CDR3 nucleotides read TGTGCCAGCGGGTCTGGCGGCGACTCTGGAAACACCATATATTTT.

This clone was counted a few times. J is TRBJ2-7 and V is TRBV7-2; 7 bases are shared with TRBD1. Germline values: CDR1 SGHTA, CDR2 FQGNSA. The CDR3 has 15 amino acids. V lost 5 bases and J lost 2; bases outside the gene matches: 9. This chain's CDR3 is CASSPARDRAYEQYF. The DNA of the CDR3 is TGTGCCAGCAGCCCGGCCCGGGACAGAGCCTACGAGCAGTACTTC.

The chain combines TRBV5-1 with TRBJ2-7; 9 bases line up with TRBD1. CDR3 length: 17 amino acids. Trimming at V came to 0 bases and at J to 3 bases, leaving 10 bases not matched to a gene. The germline CDR1 and CDR2 sequences are SGHRS and YFSETQ. CDR3 nucleotides: TGCGCCAGCAGCTTGGCCGGGACAGGGAGCGGCCTCTACGAGCAGTACTTC. Amino acid sequence: CASSLAGTGSGLYEQYF.

This clone has a handful of counts. The chain joins TRBV1 to TRBJ2-2; the table's D gene call, TRBD2, was not cross checked with the DNA. TRBV1 is tagged as a pseudogene. This CDR3 comprises 15 residues. The CDR3 reads CTSSQEGASPGELFF. CDR3 sequence (DNA): TGCACCAGCAGCCAAGAAGGAGCCTCCCCCGGGGAGCTGTTTTTT.

This clone was detected only a few times. The chain uses TRBV10-1 and TRBJ1-2, with 8 bases fitting TRBD1. CDR1 and CDR2 (germline): WNHNN, SYGVQD (reference sequence). The ends lost 10 bases at V and 4 bases at J; junction bases unmatched: 20. The CDR3 runs to 17 residues. This CDR3 reads CANRKGQVVRIIYGYTF. CDR3 sequence (DNA): TGCGCCAACCGAAAGGGACAGGTCGTTCGGATTATCTATGGCTACACCTTC.

This chain links TRBV5-1 with TRBJ2-3; 11 nucleotides align to TRBD2. This CDR3 spans 17 amino acids. Germline lookup yields CDR1 SGHRS and CDR2 YFSETQ. After removal of 3 bases from V and 1 base from J, the junction contained 7 bases not matched to a gene. This CDR3 reads CASSSLAGGPGTDTQYF. The CDR3 DNA sequence: TGCGCCAGCAGCTCATTAGCGGGGGGGCCAGGCACAGATACGCAGTATTTT.

This clone was detected a few times. V usage is TRBV2 and J usage is TRBJ1-6, with D unclear. Trimming pared 7 bases from V and 9 bases from J, leaving 16 bases between. The CDR3 loop spans 14 amino acids. In germline, CDR1 is SNHLY, CDR2 FYNNEI. The CDR3 is CASTTGSVGSPLHF. DNA for the CDR3: TGTGCCAGCACCACGGGTTCAGTGGGTTCACCCCTCCACTTT.

The chain recombines TRBV6-1 with TRBJ2-5; the D is unclear. Trimming removed 8 bases at V and 7 bases at J, with 11 bases between. The CDR3 loop spans 11 amino acids. Germline CDR1 is MNHNS and CDR2 is SASEGT. The chain's CDR3 is CASVGTRTQYF. The CDR3 DNA reads as TGTGCCAGCGTCGGTACGAGGACCCAGTACTTC.

This clone was seen more than once but under ten times. J is TRBJ2-3 and V is TRBV7-8; D possibly corresponds to TRBD2 (7 bases). The CDR3 spans 16 residues. CDR1 is SGHVS, CDR2 FQNEAQ, per germline. CDR3 sequence: CAGKIKGGASTDTQYF. The CDR3 region has the DNA TGTGCAGGAAAGATCAAGGGGGGGGCCAGCACAGATACGCAGTATTTT.

The chain links TRBV29-1 to TRBJ2-7; no clear D. The germline gives CDR1 SQVTM, CDR2 ANQGSEA. V was shortened by 4 bases and J by 2 bases, with 6 bases between the two germline ends. This CDR3 is built from 11 residues. This chain's CDR3 is CSVVVTYEQYF. CDR3 sequence (DNA): TGCAGCGTTGTCGTTACCTACGAGCAGTACTTC.

The sample holds a few counts of this clone. The chain employs TRBV7-9 and TRBJ1-6, with 7 bases matching TRBD1. The J segment lost 7 bases and the V segment lost 6 bases, leaving 6 bases of the junction unmatched. This CDR3 is built from 14 residues. The germline V gene has CDR1 SEHNR and CDR2 FQNEAQ (reference sequence). The CDR3 DNA is TGTGCCAGCAGGCCACAGGGGCGGAATTCACCCCTCCACTTT. Translated, it gives CASRPQGRNSPLHF.

V and J are TRBV13 and TRBJ1-4; a possible D gene is TRBD1 (5 bases). The CDR3 has 15 residues. Germline V gene lookup returns CDR1 PRHDT and CDR2 FYEKMQ (reference sequence). V lost 8 bases, J lost 4 bases, and 17 bases lay in between. The CDR3 DNA reads as TGTGCCAGCTCTGGGGGGGGGACGAGTAATGAAAAACTGTTTTTT. Amino acid sequence: CASSGGGTSNEKLFF.

This clone was seen more than once but under ten times. The chain has TRBV18 and TRBJ2-4, with D possibly TRBD2 on 5 matching bases. Germline V CDR1 and CDR2: KGHSH, LQKENI. With 1 base removed from V and 1 base from J, the gap between germline ends came to 14 bases. This CDR3 comprises 17 residues. This CDR3 is CASSPLEGGTAKNIQYF. CDR3 nucleotides: TGTGCCAGCTCACCACTCGAGGGCGGTACGGCCAAAAACATTCAGTACTTC.

This clone was found a few times. The chain joins TRBV2 to TRBJ2-5; 10 bases fit TRBD2. The CDR3 extends over 16 amino acids. Germline CDR1 SNHLY, CDR2 FYNNEI. The trim removed 2 bases at V and 6 bases at J, leaving 9 bases unmatched. CDR3: CASSERSGGVGKTQYF. The CDR3 nucleotides read TGTGCCAGCAGTGAAAGAAGCGGGGGGGTTGGGAAGACCCAGTACTTC.

The J gene is TRBJ2-5, the V gene TRBV6-6; D may be TRBD2 (6 bases). The CDR3 is made up of 12 amino acids. The germline CDR1 and CDR2 sequences are MNHNY and SVGAGI (reference sequence). The V and J ends lost 2 bases and 5 bases respectively, with 6 bases between them. CDR3 nucleotides: TGTGCCAGCAGTTACGGGGGGGAGACCCAGTACTTC. This encodes CASSYGGETQYF.

This chain connects TRBV6-5 to TRBJ2-7; 7 nucleotides match TRBD2. The CDR3 spans 13 residues. With V trimmed by 6 bases and J by 9 bases, 11 bases remained unmatched. Looked up from germline, CDR1 is MNHEY and CDR2 is SVGAGI. CDR3: CASSLAPAGWQYF. The CDR3 DNA reads TGTGCCAGCAGCCTGGCGCCAGCGGGATGGCAGTACTTC.